The source of this T cell receptor (beta chain) is a study of tumor-infiltrating lymphocytes in primary liver carcinoma. From roughly 21-30 mg of unsorted bulk tissue, DNA and RNA were co-extracted together. This clonotype was picked up many times. V was cut by 2 bases and J by 10 bases, with 11 bases left in between. The CDR3 has 12 residues. Germline V lookup: CDR1 SGHVS, CDR2 FQNEAQ. Total RNA (about 500 ng) served as template for TCR beta cDNA synthesis primed by a constant-region primer. Modified slightly, ARM-PCR produced TCR beta libraries over three nested multiplex PCR rounds. For 10 cycles apiece, the opening two PCR rounds ran with TRBV1-TRBV30 forward primers and a C-beta reverse primer. TCRdb redid the calling of the multiplex PCR reads with MiXCR, one entry per CDR3 protein. Among around 80,000 distinct CDR3 sequences listed, 72% were seen once.

The sample consisted of liver tumor tissue from sampling region 1. Documented subset: tumor region T1, superior pole. V gene TRBV7-8 combines with J gene TRBJ1-1, with D uncertain. This clonotype was obtained from a man aged 40-50 years with primary liver carcinoma and hepatitis B virus infection. CDR3 loop: CASSLSSRTAFF. CDR3 nucleotides: TGTGCCAGCAGCTTAAGCTCCCGGACAGCTTTCTTT.